What follows are 28 T cell receptor beta chains derived from one specimen sequenced in a study of CD8 T cells in ankylosing spondylitis. TCRdb itself ran the 5' RACE reads through MiXCR, one entry per CDR3 protein. Of fewer than 550,000 distinct CDR3 sequences in the sample, roughly 5.2% were seen once. For these TCRs, the target antigens are not known. Study-level points and caveats: Blood of patients with ankylosing spondylitis appeared to be characterized by a TCR beta motif of eight highly homologous variants.

Input material: blood, either unsorted or a sorted T cell fraction (not recorded which). These receptors came from a male donor with ankylosing spondylitis.

This clonotype appeared many times. The V call is TRBV7-2, the J call TRBJ1-1; D unresolved. This CDR3 spans 13 amino acids. The V gene's germline CDR1 is SGHTA and CDR2 FQGNSA. Trimming shortened V by 5 bases and J by 7 bases, and 14 bases separated the two germline ends. In DNA, the CDR3 is TGTGCCAGCAGCCCACAAGGAATAGGTGAAGCTTTCTTT. Its protein product is CASSPQGIGEAFF.

This clonotype was seen ten or more times. This rearrangement joins TRBV5-1 to TRBJ2-1; a possible D gene is TRBD1 (5 bases). This CDR3 is 13 amino acids long. CDR1 and CDR2 (germline): SGHRS, YFSETQ. V shed 4 bases and J shed 8 bases, with 13 bases lying between them. The CDR3 DNA sequence: TGCGCCAGCAGCCGAAGGGGTTTGGATGAGCAGTTCTTC. Translated, it gives CASSRRGLDEQFF.

This clonotype was seen many times. The CDR3 DNA sequence: TGCAGTGCTAGGGAAGGGGGCGCCGGGACTGAAGCTTTCTTT. Its translation: CSAREGGAGTEAFF. The V gene is TRBV20-1, the J gene TRBJ1-1; 7 bases fit TRBD1. Germline-derived CDR1 and CDR2 are DFQATT and SNEGSKA (reference sequence). J gave up 5 bases and V 3 bases, and 9 bases lay outside the gene matches. This CDR3 spans 14 amino acids.

At least ten counts were recorded for this clonotype. The CDR3 region is CAISEGVDTQYF. The DNA for the CDR3 is TGTGCCATCAGTGAAGGAGTTGATACGCAGTATTTT. The chain has TRBV10-3 and TRBJ2-3; D gene ambiguous. Between the trimmed V and J ends, which lost 3 bases and 6 bases, there was a span of 7 bases. The CDR3 extends over 12 amino acids. From germline, CDR1 is ENHRY and CDR2 SYGVKD.

This clonotype was seen many times. J is TRBJ1-5 and V is TRBV6-1; D not certain. Germline values: CDR1 MNHNS, CDR2 SASEGT. V shed 1 base and J shed 2 bases, with 12 bases lying between them. CDR3 length equals 16 residues. The CDR3 spells CASSEVGILGNQPQHF. The DNA for the CDR3 is TGTGCCAGCAGTGAAGTTGGGATCCTAGGCAATCAGCCCCAGCATTTT.

On this clonotype: At one end, the junction sequence differs from germline, possibly due to a read error. The V call is TRBV20-1, the J call TRBJ2-1; D may correspond to TRBD1 or TRBD2 (5 bases each). The CDR3 has 19 amino acids. Germline V CDR1 and CDR2: DFQATT, SNEGSKA (reference sequence). In nucleotides, the CDR3 is TGCTGTGCTAGAGCATTGAGTCCTGGGGGTTGGGGGTCCTACAATGAGCAGTTCTTC. The encoded protein is CCARALSPGGWGSYNEQFF.

CDR3 protein: CASSPLAGLADTQYF. In DNA form, the CDR3 reads TGCGCCAGCAGCCCCTTAGCGGGATTGGCAGATACGCAGTATTTT. This chain connects TRBV5-1 to TRBJ2-3; 8 bases are shared with TRBD2. The CDR3 loop spans 15 amino acids. V lost 4 bases, J lost 4 bases, and 8 bases stayed unmatched. CDR1 and CDR2 (germline): SGHRS, YFSETQ. The full variable domain, with the rest looked up from reference TRBV5-1 and TRBJ2-3, is KAGVTQTPRYLIKTRGQQVTLSCSPISGHRSVSWYQQTPGQGLQFLFEYFSETQRNKGNFPGRFSGRQFSNSRSEMNVSTLELGDSALYLCASSPLAGLADTQYFGPGTRLTVL.

This clonotype was detected many times. V and J are TRBV13 and TRBJ2-7; D is unresolved. The CDR3 loop spans 15 amino acids. V was pared by 5 bases and J by 4 bases, with 18 bases between. Per germline, CDR1 PRHDT and CDR2 FYEKMQ (reference sequence). The CDR3 loop is CASSPPDRNPYEQYF. CDR3 coding DNA: TGTGCCAGCAGCCCCCCCGACCGAAACCCTTACGAGCAGTACTTC.

This clonotype was counted between two and nine times. V and J are TRBV18 and TRBJ2-3; a possible D gene is TRBD2 (5 bases). This CDR3 spans 14 amino acids. Germline V lookup: CDR1 KGHSH, CDR2 LQKENI. The V end lost 3 bases, the J end lost 4 bases, and 11 bases lay between the germline ends. The CDR3 bases are TGTGCCAGCTCACCGGCCGCAGCGGCAGATACGCAGTATTTT. Protein product: CASSPAAAADTQYF. Full variable domain (outside the CDR3, taken from reference TRBV18 and TRBJ2-3): NAGVMQNPRHLVRRRGQEARLRCSPMKGHSHVYWYRQLPEEGLKFMVYLQKENIIDESGMPKERFSAEFPKEGPSILRIQQVVRGDSAAYFCASSPAAAADTQYFGPGTRLTVL.

In its sample, this clonotype was seen many times. The gene calls are TRBV10-3 and TRBJ1-3; D ambiguous. The V end lost 6 bases, the J end lost 3 bases, and 15 bases lay between the germline ends. CDR1 is ENHRY, CDR2 SYGVKD, per germline. CDR3 length: 15 residues. CDR3 sequence (DNA): TGTGCCATCAGGACTACAGACTCAGATGGAAACACCATATATTTT. This sequence encodes CAIRTTDSDGNTIYF.

This clonotype was seen repeatedly, ten times or more. The chain employs TRBV12-3 or TRBV12-4 and TRBJ1-4; 8 bases align to TRBD1. The CDR3 is made up of 16 amino acids. The junction had 7 bases not matched to a gene; V was cut back by 3 bases and J by 4 bases. The CDR3 DNA reads TGTGCCAGCAGTTTCCACGCAGGGGGCGGTAATGAAAAACTGTTTTTT. Residues: CASSFHAGGGNEKLFF.

This clonotype was detected ten times or more. The chain carries TRBV12-3 or TRBV12-4 and TRBJ1-1, with TRBD1 as a possible D gene (5 bases). The CDR3 runs 15 residues. V lost 3 bases and J 1 base, leaving 12 bases between the germline ends. As DNA, the CDR3 is TGTGCCAGCAGTTTGGGGACTTTCCGGAACACTGAAGCTTTCTTT. It codes for CASSLGTFRNTEAFF.

This clonotype was seen repeatedly, ten times or more. The chain links TRBV6-1 to TRBJ1-3, with TRBD1 identical over 12 bases. Germline lookup yields CDR1 MNHNS and CDR2 SASEGT. The trim removed 5 bases at V and 3 bases at J, leaving 8 bases unmatched. The CDR3 runs to 17 residues. Here the CDR3 DNA reads TGTGCCAGCAGTAGATTGGGACAGGGGGCCGGTGGAAACACCATATATTTT. It encodes CASSRLGQGAGGNTIYF.

In this sample, this clonotype turned up many times. The chain couples TRBV29-1 to TRBJ2-7, with 8 bases lining up with TRBD1. CDR1 and CDR2 from the germline V gene are SQVTM and ANQGSEA. V gave up 4 bases and J gave up 0 bases; unmatched junction bases: 14. The CDR3 length is 17 residues. CDR3 residues: CSVAGDRTGSNSYEQYF. The CDR3 DNA sequence: TGCAGCGTTGCGGGGGACAGGACAGGGTCAAACTCCTACGAGCAGTACTTC.

There are many counts of this clonotype. The rearrangement joins TRBV12-3 or TRBV12-4 to TRBJ2-3, with a tentative D call TRBD1 (5 bases). The CDR3 runs 16 residues. Trimming shortened V by 0 bases and J by 2 bases, and 12 bases separated the two germline ends. CDR3 in amino acids: CASSLARGSHTDTQYF. CDR3 DNA sequence: TGTGCCAGCAGTTTAGCAAGGGGCTCCCACACAGATACGCAGTATTTT.

This clonotype has a count of ten or more. In nucleotides, the CDR3 is TGCAGCGCCAAAGACTCGAACTCCTACGAGCAGTACTTC. It encodes CSAKDSNSYEQYF. The chain is built from TRBV29-1 and TRBJ2-7; D remains ambiguous. The germline V gene encodes CDR1 SQVTM and CDR2 ANQGSEA. This CDR3 region has 13 residues. V lost 7 bases, J lost 0 bases, and 13 bases lay in between.

This clonotype was picked up a small number of times. The chain recombines TRBV6-2 or TRBV6-3 with TRBJ1-1; no definite D call. Trimming pared 4 bases from V and 5 bases from J, leaving 14 bases between. Germline V gene data show CDR1 as MNHEY and CDR2 as SVGEGT. The CDR3 runs 14 residues. CDR3 DNA: TGTGCCAGCAGTTTCTCTCGGGTTGGGACTGAAGCTTTCTTT. Encoded protein: CASSFSRVGTEAFF.

The chain joins TRBV6-5 to TRBJ1-5; 8 positions match TRBD1. The CDR3 consists of 15 residues. V was clipped by 5 bases and J by 2 bases; unmatched bases: 5. From germline, CDR1 is MNHEY and CDR2 SVGAGI. CDR3 in DNA: TGTGCCAGCAGTCTCTCGACAGGGGGCAATCAGCCCCAGCATTTT. Its protein product is CASSLSTGGNQPQHF.

In its sample, this clonotype was seen many times. The genes are TRBV5-1 and TRBJ1-2; tentatively, D is TRBD1 (5 bases). Germline V gene data show CDR1 as SGHRS and CDR2 as YFSETQ. The CDR3 spans 17 residues. V gave up 0 bases and J gave up 8 bases, with 23 bases separating them. CDR3 amino acids: CASSLGADEGRSVGYTF. The DNA for the CDR3 is TGCGCCAGCAGCTTGGGGGCTGATGAGGGGCGTTCGGTCGGCTACACCTTC.

This clonotype was seen repeatedly, ten times or more. The gene calls are TRBV20-1 and TRBJ1-1; TRBD1 agrees at 7 bases. Germline V lookup: CDR1 DFQATT, CDR2 SNEGSKA (reference sequence). Germline trimming cut 4 bases from V and 4 bases from J; bases unmatched to any gene: 3. The CDR3 is made up of 12 amino acids. CDR3 bases: TGCAGTGCTATGGACAGGCTCACTGAAGCTTTCTTT. Its protein is CSAMDRLTEAFF.

The V gene is TRBV5-1, the J gene TRBJ2-7, with 10 bases aligning to TRBD2. The CDR3 spans 15 residues. Germline V gene lookup returns CDR1 SGHRS and CDR2 YFSETQ. Trimming removed 5 bases from V and 6 bases from J; junction bases left unmatched: 11. The CDR3 region has the DNA TGCGCCAGCAGTTCAAGCGGGAGGGCCCTCGGCGAGCAGTACTTC. It encodes CASSSSGRALGEQYF.

This clonotype was counted many times. The rearrangement uses TRBV24-1 and TRBJ2-2; no clear D. Looked up from germline, CDR1 is KGHDR and CDR2 is SFDVKD. Trimming left V 3 bases short and J 2 bases short, with 6 bases between. The CDR3 runs to 14 residues. CDR3 region: CATSDTFNTGELFF. CDR3 nucleotides: TGTGCCACCAGTGATACTTTTAACACCGGGGAGCTGTTTTTT.

Ten or more counts support this clonotype. The rearrangement links TRBV30 to TRBJ1-6; D ambiguous. Trimming cost V 0 bases and J 7 bases, with 7 bases left between them. The length of the CDR3 is 13 residues. In germline, CDR1 is GTSNPN, CDR2 SVGIG (reference sequence). The DNA of the CDR3 is TGTGCCTGGAGTGTGTCAAGGAATTCACCCCTCCACTTT. This encodes CAWSVSRNSPLHF. The whole variable domain, filled in from reference TRBV30 and TRBJ1-6, reads SQTIHQWPATLVQPVGSPLSLECTVEGTSNPNLYWYRQAAGRGLQLLFYSVGIGQISSEVPQNLSASRPQDRQFILSSKKLLLSDSGFYLCAWSVSRNSPLHFGNGTRLTVT.

At least ten counts were recorded for this clonotype. The chain uses TRBV4-2 and TRBJ2-2; TRBD2 might be the D (6 bases). This CDR3 region has 15 residues. CDR1 is LGHNA, CDR2 YNFKEQ, per germline. Deletions cut 3 bases from V and 6 bases from J, with 14 bases between. The CDR3, as DNA: TGTGCCAGCAGCCAGGGGGGACTTGTAGCCGGGGAGCTGTTTTTT. It translates to CASSQGGLVAGELFF.

There are many counts of this clonotype. The chain joins TRBV7-8 to TRBJ2-7; 7 nucleotides match TRBD1. Germline V gives CDR1 SGHVS, CDR2 FQNEAQ. After removal of 2 bases from V and 1 base from J, the junction contained 5 bases not matched to a gene. The CDR3 is made up of 15 amino acids. The CDR3, as DNA: TGTGCCAGCAGCTTAAGACAGGGAAAATCCTACGAGCAGTACTTC. Residues: CASSLRQGKSYEQYF. Looking up the rest from reference TRBV7-8 and TRBJ2-7 gives the full variable domain: GAGVSQSPRYKVAKRGQDVALRCDPISGHVSLFWYQQALGQGPEFLTYFQNEAQLDKSGLPSDRFFAERPEGSVSTLKIQRTQQEDSAVYLCASSLRQGKSYEQYFGPGTRLTVT.

This clonotype was counted only a few times. The V and J genes are TRBV6-1 and TRBJ2-7, with 7 bases fitting TRBD1. The CDR3 runs 14 residues. V was clipped by 7 bases and J by 4 bases; unmatched bases: 10. Germline V CDR1 and CDR2: MNHNS, SASEGT. The CDR3 here is CASKTQGTLYEQYF. The CDR3 DNA reads as TGTGCCAGCAAGACACAGGGGACGTTGTACGAGCAGTACTTC.

This sequence joins TRBV10-3 and TRBJ1-5, with D hard to call. Germline V gene sequence: CDR1 ENHRY, CDR2 SYGVKD. Trimming pared 7 bases from V and 4 bases from J, leaving 8 bases between. The CDR3 spans 12 residues. Here the CDR3 reads CAIKAENQPQHF. As DNA, the CDR3 is TGTGCCATCAAGGCAGAAAATCAGCCCCAGCATTTT.

This sequence joins TRBV5-1 and TRBJ2-5; possible D gene TRBD2, 7 bases. CDR1 is SGHRS, CDR2 YFSETQ, per germline. This CDR3 has 15 amino acids. Trimming shortened V by 4 bases and J by 1 base, and 14 bases separated the two germline ends. CDR3 DNA: TGCGCCAGCAGCAAGGGGGGGCAGATCCAAGAGACCCAGTACTTC. Its protein product is CASSKGGQIQETQYF.